The clone carrying this TCR beta chain was observed once. Its antigen is not known. This sample is part of a study of siplizumab effects on memory and regulatory T cells. Study-wide findings and caveats: Naive T cells, seemingly more diverse than memory cells, seemed major alloresponse contributors.

Profiling relied on immunoSEQ multiplex PCR, and the TCRdb table lists in-frame clones only, not all of them. Here the sample spans roughly 100,000 clones, roughly 91% being singletons. With 2 bases removed from V and 5 bases from J, the gap between germline ends came to 7 bases. Germline lookup yields CDR1 SGHRS and CDR2 YFSETQ. CDR3 length: 13 amino acids. The clonotype comes from a human donor in good health. Sequencing input: CD4+ T cells sorted from blood. The chain couples TRBV5-1 to TRBJ1-4; weak D call: TRBD1 (6 bases). CDR3 DNA: TGCGCCAGCAGCTTTACAGGGAATGAAAAACTGTTTTTT. It codes for CASSFTGNEKLFF.